Following are 22 T cell receptor beta chains from one sample sequenced in a study of control samples from healthy donors and cancer patients (dated by TCRdb to the early 2020s). The method was the immunoSEQ multiplex PCR assay. Held by TCRdb, this immuneACCESS table contains in-frame sequences only and omits some clones. Under half of the omission traces to an unresolved V gene where checked; the cause of the rest is unknown. The sample data list around 86,000 clones, and roughly 90% of these were observed just once. The biggest ten clones account for under 2.5% of the sample. The specimen sequenced was PBMCs. These receptors were taken from a woman between 55 and 75 years old with head and neck cancer.

The chain carries TRBV6-6 and TRBJ2-2; D may be TRBD1 (5 bases). The CDR3 spans 15 residues. Between the trimmed V and J ends, which lost 4 bases and 3 bases, there was a span of 12 bases. Germline CDR1 reads MNHNY; CDR2 reads SVGAGI (reference sequence). CDR3 coding DNA: TGTGCCAGCAGTTCCCGGACACACGACACCGGGGAGCTGTTTTTT. Amino acids: CASSSRTHDTGELFF.

This clone has more than one count but fewer than ten. The chain has TRBV29-1 and TRBJ1-5; D remains ambiguous. CDR1 is SQVTM, CDR2 ANQGSEA, per germline. Trimming took off 5 bases at V and 3 bases at J, with 8 bases between the two ends. The CDR3 runs 12 residues. In DNA form, the CDR3 reads TGCAGCGTTCAACAACCCAATCAGCCCCAGCATTTT. Translation gives CSVQQPNQPQHF. The whole variable domain, remainder taken from reference TRBV29-1 and TRBJ1-5, is SAVISQKPSRDICQRGTSLTIQCQVDSQVTMMFWYRQQPGQSLTLIATANQGSEATYESGFVIDKFPISRPNLTFSTLTVSNMSPEDSSIYLCSVQQPNQPQHFGDGTRLSIL.

V gene TRBV6-5 combines with J gene TRBJ2-7; no clear D. Germline CDR1 is MNHEY and CDR2 is SVGAGI. This CDR3 spans 14 amino acids. The ends were cut back, 7 bases at V and 2 bases at J, with 15 bases in the middle. In nucleotides, the CDR3 is TGTGCCAGCAACCCGGCTTATAGGACCTACGAGCAGTACTTC. It specifies CASNPAYRTYEQYF.

The chain has TRBV5-1 and TRBJ2-7; TRBD2 aligns across 7 bases. The CDR3 length is 14 residues. Unmatched junction bases numbered 8, after V lost 6 bases and J lost 2 bases. CDR1 SGHRS and CDR2 YFSETQ come from the germline V gene. CDR3 sequence (DNA): TGCGCCAGCAACCCGGCCCGGGGGGCCTACGAGCAGTACTTC. Residues: CASNPARGAYEQYF.

The gene calls are TRBV19 and TRBJ1-5, with D perhaps TRBD1 (6 bases). The CDR3 has 15 amino acids. Germline CDR1 LNHDA, CDR2 SQIVND (reference sequence). Trimming pared 6 bases from V and 4 bases from J, leaving 16 bases between. The CDR3 DNA reads TGTGCCAGTAGACGGGCCGGGACACAGAATCAGCCCCAGCATTTT. It is translated as CASRRAGTQNQPQHF.

This clone showed up just a few times. The gene calls are TRBV11-1 and TRBJ2-5; TRBD2 agrees at 9 bases. J gave up 7 bases and V 4 bases, and 10 bases lay outside the gene matches. There are 15 residues in the CDR3. Germline CDR1 and CDR2: SGHAT and FQDESV (reference sequence). DNA of the CDR3: TGTGCCAGCAGCTCAGACTATAGCGGGGGCGTGACCCAGTACTTC. The encoded protein is CASSSDYSGGVTQYF.

This clone appeared once. V usage is TRBV24-1 and J usage is TRBJ2-2, with D possibly called TRBD1 or TRBD2 (7 bases each). The germline gives CDR1 KGHDR, CDR2 SFDVKD. Deletions cut 6 bases from V and 4 bases from J, with 14 bases between. The CDR3 totals 15 residues. The CDR3 here is CATSSGDRRTGELFF. CDR3 nucleotides: TGTGCCACCAGTAGCGGGGACAGACGCACCGGGGAGCTGTTTTTT.

The chain combines TRBV7-3 with TRBJ2-5; 7 bases agree with TRBD2. V dropped 1 base and J dropped 3; count of bases not matched to a gene: 5. The germline CDR1 and CDR2 sequences are SGHTA and FQGTGA. CDR3 length: 15 residues. The DNA for the CDR3 is TGTGCCAGCAGCTTAAGGGGGGGATTCGAAGAGACCCAGTACTTC. Protein sequence: CASSLRGGFEETQYF.

CDR3 residues: CASSLTGLARNTGELFF. Here the CDR3 DNA reads TGTGCCAGCAGCTTAACGGGACTAGCGAGGAACACCGGGGAGCTGTTTTTT. The chain employs TRBV7-2 and TRBJ2-2, with 10 bases fitting TRBD2. CDR1 is SGHTA and CDR2 is FQGNSA in the germline V gene. V shed 2 bases and J 1 base; nucleotides not matched to a gene: 4. The CDR3 totals 17 residues.

In the case of this clone: The junction does not match germline at one end; this may be a read error. The genes are TRBV30 and TRBJ1-1; D ambiguous. CDR1 and CDR2 from the germline V gene are GTSNPN and SVGIG (reference sequence). There are 12 residues in the CDR3. Here the CDR3 DNA reads TGTGCCGGGAGTTTAGACTTCCAACAAGCTTTCTTT. Translating it yields CAGSLDFQQAFF.

The chain employs TRBV28 and TRBJ2-7; weak D call: TRBD1 (6 bases). Germline V gives CDR1 MDHEN, CDR2 SYDVKM. The CDR3 extends over 16 amino acids. The germline V and J ends were trimmed by 2 bases and 1 base, with 15 bases remaining between them. The CDR3 protein is CASSLDYRDMSYEQYF. DNA for the CDR3: TGTGCCAGCAGTTTAGACTATCGGGACATGTCCTACGAGCAGTACTTC. Full variable domain (missing parts from reference TRBV28 and TRBJ2-7): DVKVTQSSRYLVKRTGEKVFLECVQDMDHENMFWYRQDPGLGLRLIYFSYDVKMKEKGDIPEGYSVSREKKERFSLILESASTNQTSMYLCASSLDYRDMSYEQYFGPGTRLTVT.

The chain joins TRBV27 to TRBJ2-4, with 9 bases fitting TRBD1. The length of the CDR3 is 16 residues. Germline loops: CDR1 MNHEY, CDR2 SMNVEV (reference sequence). Germline trimming cut 1 base from V and 8 bases from J; bases unmatched to any gene: 9. The CDR3 nucleotides are TGTGCCAGCAGTTTATACCTCGGGGGACAGGGTGACATTCAGTACTTC. This gives the protein CASSLYLGGQGDIQYF.

The chain recombines TRBV11-3 with TRBJ2-1; 8 bases map to TRBD2. Per the germline V gene, CDR1 is SGHNT and CDR2 is YENEEA. Trimming took 5 bases from V and 0 from J; bases not matched to a gene: 6. The CDR3 loop spans 16 amino acids. CDR3 DNA sequence: TGTGCCAGCAGCCTAGGGAGCGGGAGCTCCTACAATGAGCAGTTCTTC. Translating it yields CASSLGSGSSYNEQFF.

The V gene is TRBV7-9, the J gene TRBJ1-5, with TRBD1 as a possible D gene (5 bases). Germline values: CDR1 SEHNR, CDR2 FQNEAQ (reference sequence). The CDR3 extends over 17 amino acids. Trimming pared 5 bases from V and 3 bases from J, leaving 20 bases between. The CDR3 DNA is TGTGCCAGCAGCCTTACGGCCGGGGGGTTGGTCAATCAGCCCCAGCATTTT. Protein sequence: CASSLTAGGLVNQPQHF.

This chain joins TRBV4-2 and TRBJ2-1; D gene ambiguous. The germline V and J ends were trimmed by 1 base and 8 bases, with 15 bases remaining between them. There are 15 residues in the CDR3. Germline CDR1 is LGHNA and CDR2 is YNFKEQ. CDR3: CASSQVMASNDEQFF. The CDR3 coding sequence is TGTGCCAGCAGCCAAGTCATGGCTAGTAATGATGAGCAGTTCTTC.

CDR3 sequence reads: CASSVEPNTGELFF. The CDR3 nucleotides are TGTGCCAGCAGCGTAGAACCGAACACCGGGGAGCTGTTTTTT. The chain carries TRBV9 and TRBJ2-2; D is unresolved. Trimming shortened V by 0 bases and J by 0 bases, and 3 bases separated the two germline ends. CDR3 length: 14 amino acids. Germline V CDR1 and CDR2: SGDLS, YYNGEE.

This chain connects TRBV7-8 to TRBJ2-7; TRBD2 might be the D (7 bases). Germline V gene data show CDR1 as SGHVS and CDR2 as FQNEAQ. This CDR3 is built from 15 residues. V gave up 6 bases and J gave up 5 bases, with 20 bases separating them. The CDR3: CASRRGQGFLNEQYF. The CDR3 DNA reads as TGTGCCAGCAGGCGGGGGCAGGGCTTTCTTAACGAGCAGTACTTC.

This clone was detected once. This rearrangement joins TRBV7-2 to TRBJ2-7; 7 positions match TRBD2. The CDR3 runs to 14 residues. With V trimmed by 0 bases and J by 2 bases, 1 base remained unmatched. Germline V gene data show CDR1 as SGHTA and CDR2 as FQGNSA. CDR3 DNA sequence: TGTGCCAGCAGCTTAGCGGGAGGGCCCTACGAGCAGTACTTC. Its protein is CASSLAGGPYEQYF.

The chain is built from TRBV24-1 and TRBJ1-3; the D is unclear. V gave up 10 bases and J gave up 3 bases, with 18 bases separating them. This CDR3 has 15 residues. From germline, CDR1 is KGHDR and CDR2 SFDVKD. The CDR3, as DNA: TGTGCCACGCCCCGCAGAGGTTTCAGTGGAAACACCATATATTTT. Amino acid sequence: CATPRRGFSGNTIYF.

The genes are TRBV10-3 and TRBJ1-5; D remains ambiguous. V shed 3 bases and J shed 2 bases, with 5 bases lying between them. This CDR3 region has 13 residues. CDR1 and CDR2 (germline): ENHRY, SYGVKD. The CDR3 DNA reads as TGTGCCATCAGTGACACTGGCAATCAGCCCCAGCATTTT. Encoded protein: CAISDTGNQPQHF.

This rearrangement joins TRBV2 to TRBJ2-7; 10 bases agree with TRBD1. V trimming: 6 bases; J trimming: 2 bases; junction bases outside the gene matches: 7. The CDR3 is made up of 15 amino acids. Germline loops: CDR1 SNHLY, CDR2 FYNNEI. The DNA for the CDR3 is TGTGCCAGCAGCCTAGGGACAGGGGATACCTACGAGCAGTACTTC. This translates into CASSLGTGDTYEQYF.

The genes are TRBV19 and TRBJ2-2, with D uncertain. The CDR3 has 14 residues. Germline assignment: CDR1 LNHDA and CDR2 SQIVND (reference sequence). Trimming cost V 6 bases and J 0 bases, with 8 bases left between them. In DNA form, the CDR3 reads TGTGCCAGTAGGGTTATAACGAACACCGGGGAGCTGTTTTTT. Protein sequence: CASRVITNTGELFF.